This TCR beta chain was identified in a study of cytomegalovirus exposure and HLA in healthy donors. Study-wide background: Of all 400 or so donors who were genotyped, roughly 85% belonged to the Caucasian-associated ancestry cluster. Findings and caveats of the study: Across all donors, roughly uniform sequencing depth was an assumption of the presence/absence analyses. Common viral pathogens (according to a later analysis) appeared linked to several of the most significant clusters.

Use of 60 Vbeta and 13 Jbeta primers characterized the PCR. Repertoires were generated with immunoSEQ multiplex PCR, while TCRdb's copy carries only in-frame clones and drops some. This sample's table has roughly 50,000 clones. Germline CDR1 and CDR2: KGHSH and LQKENI. V dropped 2 bases and J dropped 9 bases, with 14 bases sitting between them. The CDR3 has 14 amino acids. On this clone: Its antigen is not identified.

This chain joins TRBV18 and TRBJ2-1, with a weak D call TRBD2 (6 bases). The TCR comes from a woman aged 40-49 years in good health and CMV-seronegative. The sequenced sample was PBMCs. CDR3 in amino acids: CASSPGGPSGEQFF. In nucleotides, the CDR3 is TGTGCCAGCTCACCAGGAGGGCCCTCGGGTGAGCAGTTCTTC.